This passage covers 10 T cell receptor beta chains from one sample sequenced in a study of post-analysis software for immune sequencing data. Notes on the study in general: TRBV5-6, TRBV5-1 and TRBV20-1 were among 4 or 5 TRBV segments more frequent in patients than controls.

Included in the TCR beta cDNA libraries were unique molecular identifiers. TCRdb re-derived calls from the PCR reads in MiXCR, one entry per CDR3 protein. The sample has 250,000 to 300,000 distinct CDR3 sequences, 35% to 45% seen once; the top ten hold 4% to 6%. No antigen is known for these receptors. The sequenced sample consisted of blood. These TCRs come from a girl between 10 and 17 years old with multiple sclerosis.

CDR3 amino acids: CSVGWRGAYEQYF. In DNA, the CDR3 is TGCAGCGTTGGATGGAGGGGGGCCTACGAGCAGTACTTC. This sequence joins TRBV29-1 and TRBJ2-7; D is perhaps TRBD1 or TRBD2 (6 bases each). Trimming stripped 4 bases from V and 2 bases from J, with 12 bases between. CDR3 length: 13 amino acids. Germline values: CDR1 SQVTM, CDR2 ANQGSEA.

CDR3 loop: CASSYRGSLPYEQYF. For the CDR3, the DNA is TGTGCCAGCAGCTACCGGGGTAGTCTCCCCTACGAGCAGTACTTC. The J gene is TRBJ2-7, the V gene TRBV11-1, with D possibly TRBD2 on 5 matching bases. Per the germline V gene, CDR1 is SGHAT and CDR2 is FQDESV (reference sequence). V was cut by 4 bases and J by 2 bases, with 15 bases left in between. This CDR3 is built from 15 residues.

This clonotype was seen a handful of times. The chain combines TRBV9 with TRBJ1-4; TRBD1 might be the D (5 bases). CDR1 SGDLS and CDR2 YYNGEE come from the germline V gene. Trimming removed 4 bases from V and 11 bases from J, with 21 bases in between. The CDR3 is 15 amino acids. CDR3 protein: CASSPLDTAQEKLFF. In DNA, the CDR3 is TGTGCCAGCAGCCCTCTGGACACTGCGCAAGAGAAACTGTTTTTT.

This clonotype was picked up a small number of times. V is TRBV5-1 and J is TRBJ2-2; no definite D call. Trimming removed 5 bases from V and 2 bases from J, with 7 bases in between. This CDR3 region has 13 residues. Germline lookup yields CDR1 SGHRS and CDR2 YFSETQ. The CDR3 nucleotides read TGCGCCAGCAGACTACGTAACACCGGGGAGCTGTTTTTT. Its protein product is CASRLRNTGELFF.

This clonotype was observed at least ten times. The gene calls are TRBV6-6 and TRBJ2-1; D might be TRBD1 (5 bases). The V end was cut by 5 bases, the J end by 7 bases, with 18 bases between. This CDR3 is built from 15 residues. Germline-derived CDR1 and CDR2 are MNHNY and SVGAGI (reference sequence). In nucleotides, the CDR3 is TGTGCCAGCAGTCCAGTTGCAGGGCCGAGGAATGAGCAGTTCTTC. As protein: CASSPVAGPRNEQFF.

This clonotype was recorded a few times. The V call is TRBV29-1, the J call TRBJ2-3; D remains ambiguous. Trimming took 3 bases from V and 4 from J, leaving 11 bases between them. In germline, CDR1 is SQVTM, CDR2 ANQGSEA. The CDR3 is made up of 13 amino acids. The CDR3 DNA sequence: TGCAGCGTTGAGTCGCGGCCCGCAGATACGCAGTATTTT. This codes for CSVESRPADTQYF.

This clonotype was counted ten times or more. The rearrangement joins TRBV11-2 to TRBJ2-1; 11 bases are a match to TRBD2. Germline CDR1 is SGHAT and CDR2 is FQNNGV. V trimming: 3 bases; J trimming: 7 bases; junction bases outside the gene matches: 8. This CDR3 region has 16 residues. CDR3 nucleotide sequence: TGTGCCAGCAGCTTCGCAACCGGGACTAGCGGTAATGAGCAGTTCTTC. Protein product: CASSFATGTSGNEQFF.

This clonotype was seen only a few times. V is TRBV5-1 and J is TRBJ1-2; TRBD1 is a possible D gene (6 bases). The CDR3 covers 17 residues. Germline CDR1 and CDR2: SGHRS and YFSETQ. V dropped 1 base and J dropped 7 bases, with 23 bases sitting between them. The CDR3 is CASSLNPDRPRRGGYTF. The CDR3 DNA reads as TGCGCCAGCAGCTTGAACCCCGACAGGCCTAGAAGGGGTGGCTACACCTTC.

CDR3 sequence (DNA): TGTGCCAGCAGCCCTAGGGTCCGGGAATACGAGCAGTACTTC. Its protein product is CASSPRVREYEQYF. The chain couples TRBV7-2 to TRBJ2-7; perhaps TRBD2 as D (5 bases). CDR1 SGHTA and CDR2 FQGNSA come from the germline V gene. This CDR3 is 14 amino acids long. V was shortened by 5 bases and J by 4 bases, with 15 bases between the two germline ends.

This clonotype has at least ten counts. The rearrangement links TRBV7-9 to TRBJ2-3, with D possibly matching TRBD2 (5 bases). V was shortened by 4 bases and J by 2 bases, with 10 bases between the two germline ends. The CDR3 is 14 amino acids. Germline V CDR1 and CDR2: SEHNR, FQNEAQ (reference sequence). The CDR3 sequence is CASSSLGLTDTQYF. The CDR3 nucleotides read TGTGCCAGCAGCTCTTTAGGACTCACAGATACGCAGTATTTT.